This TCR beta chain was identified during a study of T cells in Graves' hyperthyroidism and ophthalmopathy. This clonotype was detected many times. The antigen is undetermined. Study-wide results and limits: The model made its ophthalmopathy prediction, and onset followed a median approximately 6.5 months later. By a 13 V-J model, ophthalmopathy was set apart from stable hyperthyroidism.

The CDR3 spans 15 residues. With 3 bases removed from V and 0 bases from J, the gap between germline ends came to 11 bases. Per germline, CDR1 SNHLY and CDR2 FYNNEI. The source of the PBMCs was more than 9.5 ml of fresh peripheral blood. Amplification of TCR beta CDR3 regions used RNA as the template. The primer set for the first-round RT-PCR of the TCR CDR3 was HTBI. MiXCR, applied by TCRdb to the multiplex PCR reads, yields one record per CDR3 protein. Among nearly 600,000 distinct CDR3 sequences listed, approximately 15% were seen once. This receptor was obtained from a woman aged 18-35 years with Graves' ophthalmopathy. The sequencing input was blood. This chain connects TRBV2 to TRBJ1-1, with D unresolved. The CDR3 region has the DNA TGTGCCAGCAGTGAGTGGCAGAGTTTGAACACTGAAGCTTTCTTT. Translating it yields CASSEWQSLNTEAFF. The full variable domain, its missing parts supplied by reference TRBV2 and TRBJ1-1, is EPEVTQTPSHQVTQMGQEVILRCVPISNHLYFYWYRQILGQKVEFLVSFYNNEISEKSEIFDDQFSVERPDGSNFTLKIRSTKLEDSAMYFCASSEWQSLNTEAFFGQGTRLTVV.